This TCR beta chain was recorded in a study of blood T cell repertoires in COVID-19. Study overall: T cells, B-cell-depleted T cells, or PBMCs supplied cDNA or gDNA.

The study drew participants aged about 18 to 95 years from 20 to 30 US areas. After removal of 6 bases from V and 3 bases from J, the junction contained 5 bases not matched to a gene. The germline gives CDR1 KGHSH, CDR2 LQKENI. This CDR3 is built from 14 residues. Original analysis: Amplification of reference gene primers was used by the study to estimate nucleated cell counts. The method was immunoSEQ multiplex PCR; TCRdb's version includes in-frame clones alone and lacks a portion of them. That table gives V, J and clone size, and the DNA gave D and trimming. The sample gives around 50,000 clones, roughly 80% of which show up once; about 6.1% is in the top ten.

Source material: PBMCs or T cells enriched from blood (not recorded which). The chain carries TRBV18 and TRBJ1-5; TRBD1 matches at 7 bases. The source is a woman in her forties or fifties with acute COVID-19. This chain's CDR3 is CASSPDRVNQPQHF. The CDR3 bases are TGTGCCAGCTCCCCAGACAGGGTCAATCAGCCCCAGCATTTT.